This paragraph reports one TCR beta chain. Its antigen is unknown. From germline, CDR1 is DFQATT and CDR2 SNEGSKA (reference sequence). The CDR3 runs 13 residues. The entry originates in a study of blood T cells in healthy people across ages. Study outcomes and limitations: Naive T cell percentage showed a strong correlation with the diversity of TCR beta. Estimated diversity, derived from one million T cells, was regarded as an underestimate.

The authors ran a second PCR of roughly 6 to 12 cycles using a sample-barcoded 5' primer and a J-beta primer mix. TCRdb analysed the 5' RACE reads with MiXCR anew, one entry per CDR3 protein. The sample holds about 1.6 million distinct CDR3 sequences, around 36% seen once. The clonotype comes from a woman aged 30 to 39 in good health. Sequencing was done on a sample of blood. The V call is TRBV20-1, the J call TRBJ2-5; 7 bases are a match to TRBD2. The end of the DNA aligns better with TRBJ2-7, so the J call may be wrong. CDR3 sequence (DNA): TGCAGTGCCAGGACTAGAAGGTACCACGAGCAGTACTTC. Its protein product is CSARTRRYHEQYF.